Listed below are T cell receptor beta chains from one sample, sequenced in a study of blood T cell repertoires in COVID-19. TCRdb keeps only in-frame clones here, not all; method: immunoSEQ multiplex PCR. This sample has some 75,000 clones, with 75% to 90% found just once. Sequences were obtained from peripheral blood. Receptors were obtained from a man at least 80 years old with COVID-19, enrolled during active disease. The CDR3 runs from the conserved cysteine through the conserved F or W. Fields, in order: J gene, clone size, CDR3 length, D gene, V gene, CDR3 protein, CDR3 DNA. The D gene is left open where the match is weak. Clone size is stated in some rows and not others, as once, few, many or a class when expanded.

TRBJ1-2	.	15	TRBD1	TRBV5-1	CASSLSGQRNYGYTF	TGCGCCAGCAGCCTCTCGGGACAGAGAAACTATGGCTACACCTTC
TRBJ2-3	.	15	TRBD1	TRBV4-2	CASSQEQGYTDTQYF	TGTGCCAGCAGCCAAGAACAGGGGTACACAGATACGCAGTATTTT
TRBJ2-5	.	15	.	TRBV5-1	CASSFLGVIQETQYF	TGCGCCAGCAGCTTTTTAGGGGTTATACAAGAGACCCAGTACTTC
TRBJ2-6	.	16	TRBD2	TRBV11-3	CASSAGRFSGANVLTF	TGTGCCAGCAGCGCCGGGAGGTTTTCTGGGGCCAACGTCCTGACTTTC
TRBJ2-7	.	16	TRBD2	TRBV7-9	CASSLWVSGRIYEQYF	TGTGCCAGCAGCTTATGGGTTAGCGGGAGGATCTACGAGCAGTACTTC
TRBJ2-2	.	17	TRBD1	TRBV7-2	CASRPGTGVSDTGELFF	TGTGCCAGCAGACCCGGGACAGGGGTTAGCGACACCGGGGAGCTGTTTTTT
TRBJ1-1	.	12	TRBD1	TRBV6-5	CASRKTGEEAFF	TGTGCCAGCAGAAAAACAGGGGAGGAAGCTTTCTTT
TRBJ1-4	.	14	.	TRBV19	CASTVTPAGEKLFF	TGTGCCAGTACAGTAACCCCTGCGGGTGAAAAACTGTTTTTT
TRBJ1-1	.	14	TRBD1	TRBV5-6	CASSWGQGNTEAFF	TGTGCCAGCAGCTGGGGACAGGGTAACACTGAAGCTTTCTTT
TRBJ2-7	.	15	TRBD1	TRBV19	CASSKPGQGSYEQYF	TGTGCCAGTAGTAAGCCGGGACAGGGCTCCTACGAGCAGTACTTC
TRBJ2-5	few	17	TRBD2	TRBV7-8	CASSLRGRGGQKETQYF	TGTGCCAGCAGCTTGAGGGGTCGGGGGGGCCAAAAGGAGACCCAGTACTTC
TRBJ2-1	.	16	TRBD2	TRBV5-1	CASSLSGTSEYNEQFF	TGCGCCAGCAGCTTGTCGGGGACTAGCGAGTACAATGAGCAGTTCTTC
TRBJ2-3	.	15	TRBD2	TRBV4-2	CASSLSGASTDTQYF	TGTGCCAGCAGCCTTAGCGGGGCCAGCACAGATACGCAGTATTTT
TRBJ2-7	.	14	.	TRBV24-1	CATSDTGQDYEQYF	TGTGCCACCAGTGATACGGGACAAGACTACGAGCAGTACTTC
TRBJ1-4	.	14	.	TRBV5-1	CASNERGTNEKLFF	TGCGCCAGCAACGAGCGGGGAACTAATGAAAAACTGTTTTTT
TRBJ1-2	.	13	.	TRBV12-3/TRBV12-4	CASSLATNYGYTF	TGTGCCAGCAGTTTGGCCACCAACTATGGCTACACCTTC
TRBJ1-3	few	15	.	TRBV21-1	CASKGQTSSGNTIYF	TGTGCCAGCAAAGGACAGACCAGCTCTGGAAACACCATATATTTT
TRBJ2-7	.	13	TRBD1	TRBV7-9	CAGGRDRGDEQYF	TGTGCCGGCGGCCGGGACAGGGGGGACGAGCAGTACTTC
TRBJ1-2	.	14	.	TRBV5-4	CASSPRRLDRGYTF	TGTGCCAGCAGCCCCCGGCGGTTGGATCGTGGCTACACCTTC